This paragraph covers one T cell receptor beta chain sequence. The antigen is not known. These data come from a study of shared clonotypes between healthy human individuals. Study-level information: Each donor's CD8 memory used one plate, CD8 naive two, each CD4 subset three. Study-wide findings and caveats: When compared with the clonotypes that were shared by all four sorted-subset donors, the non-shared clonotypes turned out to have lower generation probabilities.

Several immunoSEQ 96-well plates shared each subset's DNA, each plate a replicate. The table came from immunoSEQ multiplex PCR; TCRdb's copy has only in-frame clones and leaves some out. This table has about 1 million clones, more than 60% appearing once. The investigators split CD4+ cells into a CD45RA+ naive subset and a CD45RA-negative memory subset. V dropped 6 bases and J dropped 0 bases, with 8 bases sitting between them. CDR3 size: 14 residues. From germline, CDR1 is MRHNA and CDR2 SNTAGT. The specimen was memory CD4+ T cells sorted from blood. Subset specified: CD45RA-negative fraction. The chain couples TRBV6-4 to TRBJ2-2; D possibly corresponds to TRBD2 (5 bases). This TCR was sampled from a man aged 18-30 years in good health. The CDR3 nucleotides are TGTGCCAGCAGGAGGGTTTCGAACACCGGGGAGCTGTTTTTT. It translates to CASRRVSNTGELFF.